This T cell receptor (beta chain) was identified during a study of T cell responses to AZD1222 COVID-19 vaccine (dated by TCRdb to the early 2020s). Broadly, across the study: AZD1222 recipients with second doses at about 4 weeks or about 12 weeks were pooled, because spike-specific TCR depth and breadth did not differ between schedules. TCR sequencing covered approximately 230 trial participants: some 210 given two doses of AZD1222 and around 25 given two doses of MenACWY control vaccine. Trial participants were enrolled into age subgroups of 18-55, 56-69 and 70-plus years, which contained roughly 140, 27 and 60 TCR-sequenced participants, respectively.

This clone was counted once. Its antigen has not been determined. The input lacks base qualities; no much larger clone sits a single base away. The CDR3 regions of human TCRbeta chains were analyzed by immunosequencing. The paper's data handling went like this. Repertoire TCRs were matched against a reference library of SARS-CoV-2-specific TCRs generated with the MIRA antigen-specificity platform. Breadth was defined as the fraction of unique TCRs that were SARS-CoV-2-associated. Depth was defined as the fraction of total T cells that were SARS-CoV-2-associated. Each spike-specific TCR was assigned to its reactive spike region and to a CD4 or CD8 class using the MIRA data. Log10-transformed breadth and depth values were compared by one-way ANOVA with Sidak's multiple comparisons tests. TCRdb stores this immuneACCESS table with in-frame sequences only. Part of the clones is absent; in the studies checked, under half of the shortfall reflects unresolved V genes, and no reason is known for the rest. V and J calls and clone size are as listed in that table; D and trimming were resolved from the DNA. This sample has 95,000 to 130,000 clones in its table, and 85% to 95% of those were observed once. About 3% of the sample comes from the top ten.

V is shortened by 5 bases, J by 0 bases, and the region joining them spans 11 bases. The germline V gene specifies SGHTA as CDR1 and FQGTGA as CDR2. Inclusive of the bounding cysteine and phenylalanine, the CDR3 is 15 residues long. Only the CDR3 part of the read is kept: 45 bases, read in frame from the first base. The sample's time point label, decoded: baseline before first vaccination. Vaccinee samples were obtained from the UK trials COV001 and COV002, which included a single-blind randomized controlled phase 2/3 trial of AZD1222 (ChAdOx1 nCoV-19) in healthy adults. For TCRbeta chain sequencing, PBMC samples from trial participants were taken at day 0 and at day 28 after the second dose. Study-level results and caveats: Participants were mostly white British and included more females than males, and it was suggested by the authors that clonal diversity may have been underestimated. The whole spike protein was spanned by vaccine-associated CD4 TCRs, and dominant responses were seen in regions 160-218 and 743-854. In the small 56-69-year group, the increase in depth fell short of significance, most likely because of low power. Reportedly, close to half of the unique spike-specific TCRs recognized epitopes lying outside the regions that are mutated in the B.1.351 and B.1.1.7 variants. Because no day 14 peak-response samples were available, repertoires were characterized only after the peak T cell response. Conclusions about previously exposed vaccinees are limited because only a handful of AZD1222 recipients were SARS-CoV-2 seropositive at baseline. Spike-specific TCR breadth and depth rose significantly after two AZD1222 doses compared with day 0 and with MenACWY recipients.

This TCR came from an adult in good health. Recombination linked TRBV7-3 to TRBJ2-1; TRBD2 might be the D gene, on 6 matching bases. The material sequenced was peripheral blood, taken on day 0 of AZD1222 vaccination. The DNA sequence is as follows: TGTGCCAGCAGCCGCGCGGGGAGCTCCTACAATGAGCAGTTCTTC. This is translated as CASSRAGSSYNEQFF.